This T cell receptor beta chain was captured by sequencing in a study of CD8+ T cells in alopecia areata. Study details: Tofacitinib treatment spanned 6 to 18 months, with 6 months off drug afterward.

Treatment denoted: oral pan-JAK inhibitor, 5-10 mg twice daily. Individuals with alopecia areata gave both lesional scalp punch biopsies and peripheral blood for collection. The authors extracted RNA and reverse transcribed it into cDNA as the sequencing template. TCRdb's copy holds only in-frame clones and misses some; the assay was immunoSEQ multiplex PCR. This sample has about 190,000 clones, with roughly 60% found just once. Details on this clone: Its antigen is still unknown.

Study-wide results and limits: Many of the expanded lesional clones endured in scalp and blood while on tofacitinib.

Looked up from germline, CDR1 is SQVTM and CDR2 is ANQGSEA. V dropped 8 bases and J dropped 0; count of bases not matched to a gene: 8. The CDR3 sequence is 14 residues long. This sequence originates from a human donor with alopecia areata. The sample consisted of CD4+ T cells sorted from blood, taken between weeks 49 and 50, from a patient treated with tofacitinib. The rearrangement links TRBV29-1 to TRBJ1-2, with 8 bases that match TRBD1. The CDR3 DNA follows: TGCAGCACCCGACAGGGGTCACCTAACTATGGCTACACCTTC. Amino acids: CSTRQGSPNYGYTF.